This T cell receptor (beta chain) was captured by sequencing in a study of blood T cell repertoires in COVID-19. This clone counts as medium-sized (0.01 to 0.1%). The CDR3 has 13 amino acids. Germline V gene sequence: CDR1 MGHDK, CDR2 SYGVNS. Unmatched junction bases numbered 7, after V lost 9 bases and J lost 4 bases. TCRdb keeps only in-frame clones here, not all; method: immunoSEQ multiplex PCR. This table holds roughly 130,000 clones, roughly 80% found once. The receptor was isolated from a woman aged 25 to 45 who had recovered from COVID-19. The rearrangement links TRBV25-1 to TRBJ1-1, with 8 bases fitting TRBD1. Source material: peripheral blood. The CDR3 loop is CASRQGSGTEAFF. The CDR3 region has the DNA TGTGCCAGTCGACAGGGGTCGGGCACTGAAGCTTTCTTT.